This T cell receptor beta chain is drawn from a study of blood T cell repertoires in COVID-19. In the original processing: How many nucleated cells were present was estimated from reference gene primer amplification. Method: immunoSEQ multiplex PCR; TCRdb's copy keeps in-frame clones and lacks some. V and J calls and clone size are given by that table; D and trimming were obtained from the DNA. The data contain about 180,000 clones, 90% of them seen just once; the ten biggest clones take up 0.53%. The CDR3 length is 12 residues. V was shortened by 4 bases and J by 13 bases, with 11 bases between the two germline ends. The germline V gene has CDR1 MDHEN and CDR2 SYDVKM.

The TCR originated in a man aged 45 to 65 with acute or convalescent COVID-19. Sequencing used peripheral blood. This chain joins TRBV28 and TRBJ1-6; D call uncertain. CDR3: CASSSPGVPLHF. CDR3 bases: TGTGCCAGCAGTTCCCCCGGGGTTCCCCTCCACTTT.